Listed below are T cell receptor beta chains from one sample, sequenced in a study of T cell responses to AZD1222 COVID-19 vaccine. Sequenced by immunoSEQ multiplex PCR; TCRdb stores in-frame clones only, minus some. Of 150,000 to 200,000 clones in the sample, more than 75% were seen once. Here the sequenced sample was peripheral blood, taken on day 0 of MenACWY control vaccination. These receptors all stem from an adult in good health. CDR3s include the opening cysteine and the closing phenylalanine or tryptophan. Fields, in order: D gene, J gene, clone size, V gene, CDR3 protein, CDR3 DNA. D genes are given only for firm matches. Clone size, where shown, is once, few, many, or a class for clones that have expanded.

d_call: -; j_call: TRBJ1-6; clone_size: -; v_call: TRBV28; cdr3_aa: CASSLSPDHSPLHF; cdr3_nt: TGTGCCAGCAGTTTATCCCCAGATCATTCACCCCTCCACTTT
d_call: -; j_call: TRBJ2-7; clone_size: -; v_call: TRBV7-9; cdr3_aa: CASGAANYEQYF; cdr3_nt: TGTGCCAGTGGGGCAGCCAACTACGAGCAGTACTTC
d_call: -; j_call: TRBJ1-2; clone_size: few; v_call: TRBV19; cdr3_aa: CASSIPGLQKGYTF; cdr3_nt: TGTGCCAGTAGTATCCCCGGCCTGCAGAAAGGCTACACCTTC
d_call: -; j_call: TRBJ1-5; clone_size: -; v_call: TRBV6-6; cdr3_aa: CASSYRGSNQPQHF; cdr3_nt: TGTGCCAGCAGTTACCGAGGGAGCAATCAGCCCCAGCATTTT
d_call: -; j_call: TRBJ1-5; clone_size: -; v_call: TRBV19; cdr3_aa: CASSARRTDSNQPQHF; cdr3_nt: TGTGCCAGTAGTGCCCGCCGGACGGACAGCAATCAGCCCCAGCATTTT
d_call: TRBD1; j_call: TRBJ2-7; clone_size: -; v_call: TRBV28; cdr3_aa: CASSSNGAGGLYEQYF; cdr3_nt: TGTGCCAGCAGCTCAAATGGGGCAGGGGGTTTGTACGAGCAGTACTTC
d_call: -; j_call: TRBJ1-1; clone_size: -; v_call: TRBV28; cdr3_aa: CASTLPQTVMNTEAFF; cdr3_nt: TGTGCCAGCACCCTTCCTCAGACGGTTATGAACACTGAAGCTTTCTTT
d_call: TRBD1; j_call: TRBJ2-6; clone_size: -; v_call: TRBV25-1; cdr3_aa: CASSGTGDAGANVLTF; cdr3_nt: TGTGCCAGCAGTGGGACAGGGGACGCTGGGGCCAACGTCCTGACTTTC
d_call: TRBD2; j_call: TRBJ2-3; clone_size: -; v_call: TRBV4-3; cdr3_aa: CASSQNSGGTTDTQYF; cdr3_nt: TGCGCCAGCAGCCAAAATAGCGGGGGGACCACAGATACGCAGTATTTT
d_call: -; j_call: TRBJ2-1; clone_size: -; v_call: TRBV2; cdr3_aa: CASSVRGSEQFF; cdr3_nt: TGTGCCAGCAGTGTACGCGGTAGTGAGCAGTTCTTC
d_call: -; j_call: TRBJ2-7; clone_size: -; v_call: TRBV7-8; cdr3_aa: CASSSDKGEYEQYF; cdr3_nt: TGTGCCAGCAGCTCGGACAAGGGAGAATACGAGCAGTACTTC
d_call: TRBD1; j_call: TRBJ2-7; clone_size: -; v_call: TRBV18; cdr3_aa: CASSPPGQGLYEQYF; cdr3_nt: TGTGCCAGCTCACCACCGGGACAGGGACTCTACGAGCAGTACTTC
d_call: -; j_call: TRBJ2-1; clone_size: -; v_call: TRBV30; cdr3_aa: CAWSVGGSVSNEQFF; cdr3_nt: TGTGCCTGGAGTGTTGGGGGAAGTGTCTCGAATGAGCAGTTCTTC
d_call: TRBD2; j_call: TRBJ2-3; clone_size: -; v_call: TRBV10-3; cdr3_aa: CAIRIAGADTQYF; cdr3_nt: TGTGCCATTCGAATAGCGGGGGCAGATACGCAGTATTTT
d_call: -; j_call: TRBJ2-7; clone_size: -; v_call: TRBV7-9; cdr3_aa: CASSGPGAGYEQYF; cdr3_nt: TGTGCCAGCAGCGGGCCCGGGGCCGGATACGAGCAGTACTTC
d_call: -; j_call: TRBJ2-7; clone_size: -; v_call: TRBV28; cdr3_aa: CASSPPMNVGQYF; cdr3_nt: TGTGCCAGCAGTCCCCCCATGAATGTTGGGCAGTACTTC
d_call: -; j_call: TRBJ2-3; clone_size: -; v_call: TRBV7-2; cdr3_aa: CASSLGGTSTDTQYF; cdr3_nt: TGTGCCAGCAGCTTAGGCGGGACTAGCACAGATACGCAGTATTTT
d_call: -; j_call: TRBJ2-7; clone_size: -; v_call: TRBV2; cdr3_aa: CASNAVALSSYEQYF; cdr3_nt: TGTGCCAGCAATGCGGTAGCCCTGAGCTCCTACGAGCAGTACTTC
d_call: -; j_call: TRBJ1-2; clone_size: -; v_call: TRBV7-9; cdr3_aa: CASSRGLILNYGYTF; cdr3_nt: TGTGCCAGCAGCCGAGGACTGATCCTTAACTATGGCTACACCTTC
d_call: -; j_call: TRBJ2-7; clone_size: once; v_call: TRBV9; cdr3_aa: CASSAGGGRAEQYF; cdr3_nt: TGTGCCAGCAGCGCAGGAGGGGGAAGGGCCGAGCAGTACTTC
d_call: -; j_call: TRBJ2-6; clone_size: -; v_call: TRBV19; cdr3_aa: CASSLRGPAGANVLTF; cdr3_nt: TGTGCCAGTAGCCTTAGGGGTCCAGCTGGGGCCAACGTCCTGACTTTC
d_call: TRBD2; j_call: TRBJ2-7; clone_size: few; v_call: TRBV7-8; cdr3_aa: CASSLKAGGTSEQYF; cdr3_nt: TGTGCCAGCAGCTTAAAAGCGGGAGGGACAAGCGAGCAGTACTTC
d_call: TRBD2; j_call: TRBJ2-7; clone_size: -; v_call: TRBV7-9; cdr3_aa: CASSPRDGRGGSYEQYF; cdr3_nt: TGTGCCAGCAGCCCCCGGGATGGACGGGGGGGCTCCTACGAGCAGTACTTC
d_call: -; j_call: TRBJ2-7; clone_size: -; v_call: TRBV11-2; cdr3_aa: CASEESRHEQYF; cdr3_nt: TGTGCCAGTGAGGAGAGCCGCCACGAGCAGTACTTC
d_call: -; j_call: TRBJ2-2; clone_size: -; v_call: TRBV25-1; cdr3_aa: CASSAGPFRTGELFF; cdr3_nt: TGTGCCAGCAGTGCGGGACCCTTCCGGACCGGGGAGCTGTTTTTT
d_call: -; j_call: TRBJ2-7; clone_size: -; v_call: TRBV18; cdr3_aa: CASSLDLVPPYEQYF; cdr3_nt: TGTGCCAGCTCACTAGATCTGGTCCCTCCCTACGAGCAGTACTTC
d_call: -; j_call: TRBJ2-7; clone_size: once; v_call: TRBV27; cdr3_aa: CASSYSLGYEQYF; cdr3_nt: TGTGCCAGCAGTTACTCTTTAGGGTACGAGCAGTACTTC
d_call: -; j_call: TRBJ1-2; clone_size: -; v_call: TRBV7-3; cdr3_aa: CASSLTPTGSYGYTF; cdr3_nt: TGTGCCAGCAGCTTAACCCCGACAGGATCCTATGGCTACACCTTC
d_call: -; j_call: TRBJ2-7; clone_size: -; v_call: TRBV7-9; cdr3_aa: CASSQTRADYEQYF; cdr3_nt: TGTGCCAGCAGCCAAACTAGGGCCGACTACGAGCAGTACTTC
d_call: TRBD1; j_call: TRBJ2-1; clone_size: once; v_call: TRBV30; cdr3_aa: CAWTTGVYNEQFF; cdr3_nt: TGTGCCTGGACGACAGGGGTATACAATGAGCAGTTCTTC
d_call: -; j_call: TRBJ1-1; clone_size: -; v_call: TRBV7-9; cdr3_aa: CASSPFSGDTEAFF; cdr3_nt: TGTGCCAGCAGCCCGTTCAGCGGGGACACTGAAGCTTTCTTT
d_call: TRBD2; j_call: TRBJ2-3; clone_size: once; v_call: TRBV14; cdr3_aa: CASSQGGLAGVRADTQYF; cdr3_nt: TGTGCCAGCAGCCAAGGGGGACTAGCGGGAGTAAGGGCAGATACGCAGTATTTT
d_call: -; j_call: TRBJ1-1; clone_size: few; v_call: TRBV6-5; cdr3_aa: CASSFIGGNTEAFF; cdr3_nt: TGTGCCAGCAGTTTTATCGGAGGGAACACTGAAGCTTTCTTT
d_call: -; j_call: TRBJ2-1; clone_size: -; v_call: TRBV18; cdr3_aa: CASSPPGPPNNEQFF; cdr3_nt: TGTGCCAGCTCACCTCCGGGACCGCCAAACAATGAGCAGTTCTTC
d_call: -; j_call: TRBJ1-5; clone_size: -; v_call: TRBV5-6; cdr3_aa: CASSQLQAPNQPQHF; cdr3_nt: TGTGCCAGCAGCCAACTCCAGGCGCCCAATCAGCCCCAGCATTTT
d_call: TRBD1; j_call: TRBJ2-7; clone_size: -; v_call: TRBV30; cdr3_aa: CAWSPGTGPYEQYF; cdr3_nt: TGTGCCTGGAGTCCCGGGACAGGGCCCTACGAGCAGTACTTC
d_call: -; j_call: TRBJ1-3; clone_size: -; v_call: TRBV20-1; cdr3_aa: CSASDHLGASGNTIYF; cdr3_nt: TGCAGTGCTAGTGATCATCTGGGGGCCTCAGGAAACACCATATATTTT
d_call: TRBD1; j_call: TRBJ2-5; clone_size: -; v_call: TRBV7-6; cdr3_aa: CASSLGSGGIGETQYF; cdr3_nt: TGTGCCAGCAGCTTAGGTTCAGGGGGCATCGGAGAGACCCAGTACTTC
d_call: -; j_call: TRBJ2-7; clone_size: -; v_call: TRBV2; cdr3_aa: CASSEKRPGSYYEQYF; cdr3_nt: TGTGCCAGCAGTGAAAAAAGGCCAGGCTCTTACTACGAGCAGTACTTC
d_call: -; j_call: TRBJ1-1; clone_size: -; v_call: TRBV5-1; cdr3_aa: CASSLTAANTEAFF; cdr3_nt: TGCGCCAGCAGCTTGACAGCGGCGAACACTGAAGCTTTCTTT
d_call: TRBD1; j_call: TRBJ2-5; clone_size: -; v_call: TRBV15; cdr3_aa: CATSRGQEVQETQYF; cdr3_nt: TGTGCCACCAGCAGGGGACAGGAGGTCCAAGAGACCCAGTACTTC
d_call: TRBD2; j_call: TRBJ2-2; clone_size: -; v_call: TRBV13; cdr3_aa: CASSFGGRTGELFF; cdr3_nt: TGTGCCAGCAGCTTCGGGGGGAGGACCGGGGAGCTGTTTTTT
d_call: -; j_call: TRBJ2-7; clone_size: -; v_call: TRBV28; cdr3_aa: CASNPGTSMSEQYF; cdr3_nt: TGTGCCAGCAACCCCGGGACCTCGATGAGCGAGCAGTACTTC
d_call: -; j_call: TRBJ1-4; clone_size: once; v_call: TRBV19; cdr3_aa: CASSAQGQEKLFF; cdr3_nt: TGTGCCAGTAGTGCCCAGGGGCAGGAAAAACTGTTTTTT
d_call: -; j_call: TRBJ1-1; clone_size: -; v_call: TRBV6-6; cdr3_aa: CASSYSAGMGSTEAFF; cdr3_nt: TGTGCCAGCAGTTACTCCGCGGGGATGGGGAGCACTGAAGCTTTCTTT
d_call: -; j_call: TRBJ2-7; clone_size: -; v_call: TRBV5-1; cdr3_aa: CASAGPSYEQYF; cdr3_nt: TGCGCCAGCGCCGGGCCATCGTACGAGCAGTACTTC
d_call: -; j_call: TRBJ2-3; clone_size: -; v_call: TRBV4-2; cdr3_aa: CASSQAGAARTDTQYF; cdr3_nt: TGTGCCAGCAGCCAAGCCGGGGCTGCGCGCACAGATACGCAGTATTTT
d_call: -; j_call: TRBJ2-5; clone_size: -; v_call: TRBV11-1; cdr3_aa: CASSLAQPQETQYF; cdr3_nt: TGTGCCAGCAGCTTAGCGCAGCCTCAAGAGACCCAGTACTTC
d_call: -; j_call: TRBJ1-6; clone_size: -; v_call: TRBV5-1; cdr3_aa: CASSLPGSGDSPLHF; cdr3_nt: TGCGCCAGCAGCTTGCCCGGATCAGGGGATTCACCCCTCCACTTT
d_call: -; j_call: TRBJ2-3; clone_size: -; v_call: TRBV24-1; cdr3_aa: CATSARGSTDTQYF; cdr3_nt: TGTGCCACCAGTGCTCGGGGAAGCACAGATACGCAGTATTTT